The 11 T cell receptor beta chains below all came from one sample that was sequenced in a study of blood T cell repertoires in COVID-19. Clones were read by immunoSEQ multiplex PCR, and TCRdb kept only the in-frame ones, dropping some. The top ten clones hold 3.7% of a sample with 250,000 or so clones, over 80% of them seen once. Material: PBMCs or T cells enriched from blood (not recorded which). These receptors were collected from a woman in her twenties or thirties who had been exposed to COVID-19.

The chain links TRBV29-1 to TRBJ2-1, with a tentative D call TRBD1 (6 bases). CDR3 length: 15 residues. Trimming left V 7 bases short and J 4 bases short, with 20 bases between. Germline CDR1 is SQVTM and CDR2 is ANQGSEA. DNA of the CDR3: TGCAGCGCCCGAAGCGCAGGGGTCACTTACAATGAGCAGTTCTTC. It translates to CSARSAGVTYNEQFF.

J is TRBJ1-1 and V is TRBV6-4, with 9 bases aligning to TRBD1. Trimming removed 3 bases from V and 0 bases from J; junction bases left unmatched: 8. Germline CDR1 MRHNA, CDR2 SNTAGT. The CDR3 contains 17 residues. CDR3 in DNA: TGTGCCAGCAGTGAGCGGGACAGGGACTTTATGAACACTGAAGCTTTCTTT. Its translation: CASSERDRDFMNTEAFF.

This clone has a single count. This rearrangement joins TRBV20-1 to TRBJ2-3; 9 bases map to TRBD2. With V trimmed by 3 bases and J by 0 bases, 7 bases remained unmatched. The CDR3 runs 16 residues. CDR1 is DFQATT, CDR2 SNEGSKA, per germline (reference sequence). The CDR3: CSASWASGISTDTQYF. DNA of the CDR3: TGCAGTGCTAGTTGGGCTAGCGGGATTAGCACAGATACGCAGTATTTT.

The J gene is TRBJ2-7, the V gene TRBV30; the match to TRBD2 covers 12 bases. The CDR3 is 15 residues long. Germline values: CDR1 GTSNPN, CDR2 SVGIG (reference sequence). With V trimmed by 0 bases and J by 2 bases, 2 bases remained unmatched. The CDR3 DNA sequence: TGTGCCTGGAGTGTAAGGACTAGCGGGACCTACGAGCAGTACTTC. Protein sequence: CAWSVRTSGTYEQYF.

The chain employs TRBV18 and TRBJ1-1, with D perhaps matching TRBD1 (6 bases). The V end was cut by 3 bases, the J end by 7 bases, with 9 bases between. The CDR3 has 12 amino acids. Germline V gene lookup returns CDR1 KGHSH and CDR2 LQKENI. The CDR3 nucleotides are TGTGCCAGCTCACCCCAGGACAGTGAAGCTTTCTTT. Amino acids: CASSPQDSEAFF.

This rearrangement joins TRBV9 to TRBJ2-1; TRBD2 matches at 13 bases. Germline V lookup: CDR1 SGDLS, CDR2 YYNGEE. The J segment lost 7 bases and the V segment lost 0 bases, leaving 7 bases of the junction unmatched. The CDR3 covers 17 residues. The chain's CDR3 is CASSVAPGTSGKNEQFF. The CDR3 nucleotides read TGTGCCAGCAGCGTAGCCCCCGGGACTAGCGGGAAAAATGAGCAGTTCTTC.

The V gene is TRBV2, the J gene TRBJ1-1, with a weak D call TRBD1 (5 bases). This CDR3 is 16 amino acids long. V was cut by 2 bases and J by 6 bases, with 19 bases left in between. Germline CDR1 SNHLY, CDR2 FYNNEI. CDR3 sequence: CASSERINRPGAEAFF. The CDR3, as DNA: TGTGCCAGCAGTGAAAGGATAAACAGGCCGGGGGCTGAAGCTTTCTTT.

This chain uses TRBV7-8 with TRBJ2-2, with a tentative D call TRBD1 (6 bases). CDR3 size: 16 residues. The V end was cut by 6 bases, the J end by 3 bases, with 17 bases between. Germline CDR1 is SGHVS and CDR2 is FQNEAQ. CDR3 nucleotides: TGTGCCAGCAGGCCACGGGACACATCAGACACCGGGGAGCTGTTTTTT. It encodes CASRPRDTSDTGELFF.

The chain is built from TRBV9 and TRBJ2-3; 11 positions agree with TRBD2. Per germline, CDR1 SGDLS and CDR2 YYNGEE. This CDR3 comprises 13 residues. Trimming removed 3 bases from V and 8 bases from J; junction bases left unmatched: 2. CDR3 nucleotides: TGTGCCAGCAGCGGGGGGACTAGCGGTACGCAGTATTTT. This gives the protein CASSGGTSGTQYF. The variable domain in full, with the rest retrieved from reference TRBV9 and TRBJ2-3, is DSGVTQTPKHLITATGQRVTLRCSPRSGDLSVYWYQQSLDQGLQFLIQYYNGEERAKGNILERFSAQQFPDLHSELNLSSLELGDSALYFCASSGGTSGTQYFGPGTRLTVL.

The chain uses TRBV6-6 and TRBJ1-3; 9 bases map to TRBD1. V lost 2 bases to trimming and J lost 4 bases; unmatched junction nucleotides: 3. Germline V gene data show CDR1 as MNHNY and CDR2 as SVGAGI (reference sequence). CDR3 length: 15 amino acids. The CDR3 spells CASSYGTGPGNTIYF. Here the CDR3 DNA reads TGTGCCAGCAGTTACGGGACAGGGCCGGGAAACACCATATATTTT.

The rearrangement links TRBV5-5 to TRBJ1-1; D is unresolved. Per the germline V gene, CDR1 is SGHKS and CDR2 is YYEKEE (reference sequence). The CDR3 contains 13 residues. Trimming took 0 bases from V and 4 from J, leaving 7 bases between them. The CDR3 sequence is CASSLDSVTEAFF. The CDR3 bases are TGTGCCAGCAGCTTGGACTCGGTCACTGAAGCTTTCTTT.